The 16 T cell receptor beta chains presented below share a single source sample, sequenced in a study of blood T cell repertoires in COVID-19 (TCRdb year 2020). Libraries were built with the immunoSEQ multiplex PCR assay. TCRdb re-hosts the immuneACCESS table, in-frame sequences only. Its copies lack some clones; in the studies checked, an unresolved V gene accounts for under half of them, and the cause for the rest is not known. The sample has 250,000 or so clones on record, 90% of them singletons. Approximately 2.3% of the sample is held by the ten biggest clonotypes. Source material: peripheral blood. The receptors originated from a woman aged 60-75 years with COVID-19, enrolled during active disease.

This chain joins TRBV6-6 and TRBJ2-7; 8 bases line up with TRBD1. J was trimmed by 0 bases and V by 5 bases; bases with no gene match: 9. The CDR3 has 16 amino acids. Germline loops: CDR1 MNHNY, CDR2 SVGAGI (reference sequence). The CDR3 region has the DNA TGTGCCAGCAGTACCCGGACAGGGACCAGCTCCTACGAGCAGTACTTC. Encoded protein: CASSTRTGTSSYEQYF.

The CDR3 is CASSRGQSGFGGELFF. The CDR3 DNA reads as TGTGCCAGCTCGCGTGGGCAGAGTGGATTCGGCGGGGAGCTGTTTTTT. V and J are TRBV19 and TRBJ2-2; D is unresolved. CDR3 length: 16 amino acids. The germline V gene encodes CDR1 LNHDA and CDR2 SQIVND (reference sequence). The V gene lost 9 bases and the J gene lost 7 bases, with 24 bases spanning the gap. Variable domain in full (rest from reference TRBV19 and TRBJ2-2): DGGITQSPKYLFRKEGQNVTLSCEQNLNHDAMYWYRQDPGQGLRLIYYSQIVNDFQKGDIAEGYSVSREKKESFPLTVTSAQKNPTAFYLCASSRGQSGFGGELFFGEGSRLTVL.

With regard to this clone: This CDR3 is also generated by other DNA sequences in the sample. The chain uses TRBV10-3 and TRBJ2-1, with 9 nucleotides matching TRBD2. CDR1 is ENHRY and CDR2 is SYGVKD in the germline V gene. The length of the CDR3 is 14 residues. With 4 bases clipped from V and 4 bases from J, the junction kept 2 bases outside the gene matches. The CDR3: CAISGAGGYNEQFF. The CDR3 DNA is TGTGCCATCAGTGGCGCGGGGGGGTACAATGAGCAGTTCTTC.

Here the CDR3 DNA reads TGTGCCAGCAGCTTAGGGAGCGACACTGAAGCTTTCTTT. Its protein is CASSLGSDTEAFF. The rearrangement links TRBV11-3 to TRBJ1-1; D unresolved. Germline V gene sequence: CDR1 SGHNT, CDR2 YENEEA. This CDR3 is 13 amino acids long. Trimming took 1 base from V and 3 from J, leaving 6 bases between them.

Comment on this clone: One end of the junction fails to match germline, which may point to a read error. This rearrangement joins TRBV6-1 to TRBJ2-7; the match to TRBD1 covers 8 bases. The CDR3 spans 12 residues. The V gene's germline CDR1 is MNHNS and CDR2 SASEGT. CDR3 nucleotides: TGTGCCAGCACTGAAACAGGGGGAGAGCAGTACTTC. Its protein product is CASTETGGEQYF.

This clone was seen a single time. The chain joins TRBV4-2 to TRBJ1-2; D might be TRBD1 (6 bases). The ends were cut back, 4 bases at V and 2 bases at J, with 14 bases in the middle. The CDR3 totals 15 residues. CDR1 and CDR2 (germline): LGHNA, YNFKEQ. CDR3 nucleotides: TGTGCCAGCAGCCTCCAGGGGTCGTCGAACTATGGCTACACCTTC. Protein: CASSLQGSSNYGYTF.

The rearrangement joins TRBV7-8 to TRBJ2-5; 7 positions match TRBD1. Germline V gene lookup returns CDR1 SGHVS and CDR2 FQNEAQ. V was clipped by 0 bases and J by 2 bases; unmatched bases: 3. The CDR3 contains 15 residues. CDR3 loop: CASSLASTGQETQYF. The CDR3 DNA is TGTGCCAGCAGCTTAGCTTCGACAGGGCAAGAGACCCAGTACTTC.

This clone was picked up one time. For the CDR3, the DNA is TGTGCCAGCAGCTACGACAGGGGAGGCTATGGCTACACCTTC. Translating it yields CASSYDRGGYGYTF. The chain has TRBV9 and TRBJ1-2, with 8 positions matching TRBD1. This CDR3 has 14 residues. With V trimmed by 4 bases and J by 4 bases, 6 bases remained unmatched. The germline gives CDR1 SGDLS, CDR2 YYNGEE.

This clone was counted between two and nine times. This chain joins TRBV7-3 and TRBJ1-2; TRBD1 matches 7 bases. The V gene's germline CDR1 is SGHTA and CDR2 FQGTGA. The CDR3 has 14 amino acids. V was clipped by 5 bases and J by 0 bases; unmatched bases: 3. The CDR3 sequence: CASSRDSTNYGYTF. CDR3 in DNA: TGTGCCAGCAGCCGGGACAGTACTAACTATGGCTACACCTTC.

V gene TRBV7-2 combines with J gene TRBJ2-2, with TRBD1 as a possible D gene (6 bases). This CDR3 comprises 14 residues. Germline CDR1 is SGHTA and CDR2 is FQGNSA. The V end was cut by 6 bases, the J end by 7 bases, with 15 bases between. CDR3 in amino acids: CASRNRDYDGELFF. The CDR3 DNA is TGTGCCAGCAGAAACAGGGATTATGACGGGGAGCTGTTTTTT.

V is TRBV2 and J is TRBJ1-4, with a tentative D call TRBD1 (6 bases). Germline CDR1 SNHLY, CDR2 FYNNEI. The CDR3 is 15 residues long. The V gene lost 9 bases and the J gene lost 3 bases, with 17 bases spanning the gap. The chain's CDR3 is CASTTQGSANEKLFF. DNA of the CDR3: TGTGCCAGTACAACACAGGGATCAGCTAATGAAAAACTGTTTTTT.

This clone was detected once. The rearrangement uses TRBV3-1 (or the pseudogene TRBV3-2) and TRBJ1-1; D is possibly TRBD1 (5 bases). The germline CDR1 and CDR2 sequences are LGHDT and YNNKEL (reference sequence). V shed 1 base and J shed 10 bases, with 10 bases lying between them. The CDR3 is 12 amino acids. The CDR3 DNA follows: TGTGCCAGCAGCCAAGGGGGGGGAGGAGCTTTCTTT. Its translation: CASSQGGGGAFF.

This chain joins TRBV29-1 and TRBJ1-5; no clear D. V was clipped by 5 bases and J by 1 base, with 6 bases between them. The CDR3 contains 12 residues. Germline loops: CDR1 SQVTM, CDR2 ANQGSEA. CDR3 sequence: CSVCLSNQPQHF. For the CDR3, the DNA is TGCAGCGTTTGTTTAAGCAATCAGCCCCAGCATTTT.

The chain couples TRBV2 to TRBJ1-5, with D hard to call. CDR1 is SNHLY and CDR2 is FYNNEI in the germline V gene. The CDR3 contains 15 residues. Trimming removed 4 bases at V and 1 base at J, with 11 bases between. Written as DNA, the CDR3 is TGTGCCAGCAGTGTCCTAATGAGGAGCAATCAGCCCCAGCATTTT. It specifies CASSVLMRSNQPQHF.

This chain joins TRBV19 and TRBJ1-5; a weak D match, TRBD1 (6 bases). The CDR3 extends over 15 amino acids. The V gene lost 6 bases and the J gene lost 6 bases, with 18 bases spanning the gap. Germline-derived CDR1 and CDR2 are LNHDA and SQIVND (reference sequence). The CDR3 sequence: CASSRRGLQSQPQHF. DNA of the CDR3: TGTGCCAGTAGCCGCAGGGGTTTACAATCTCAGCCCCAGCATTTT.

This rearrangement joins TRBV7-9 to TRBJ2-3, with TRBD2 identical over 14 bases. The CDR3 length is 15 residues. Germline assignment: CDR1 SEHNR and CDR2 FQNEAQ (reference sequence). The trim removed 4 bases at V and 4 bases at J, leaving 1 base unmatched. This CDR3 is CASSSTSGGADTQYF. CDR3 nucleotide sequence: TGTGCCAGCAGCTCGACTAGCGGGGGGGCAGATACGCAGTATTTT. The full variable domain, rest sourced from reference TRBV7-9 and TRBJ2-3, is DTGVSQNPRHKITKRGQNVTFRCDPISEHNRLYWYRQTLGQGPEFLTYFQNEAQLEKSRLLSDRFSAERPKGSFSTLEIQRTEQGDSAMYLCASSSTSGGADTQYFGPGTRLTVL.